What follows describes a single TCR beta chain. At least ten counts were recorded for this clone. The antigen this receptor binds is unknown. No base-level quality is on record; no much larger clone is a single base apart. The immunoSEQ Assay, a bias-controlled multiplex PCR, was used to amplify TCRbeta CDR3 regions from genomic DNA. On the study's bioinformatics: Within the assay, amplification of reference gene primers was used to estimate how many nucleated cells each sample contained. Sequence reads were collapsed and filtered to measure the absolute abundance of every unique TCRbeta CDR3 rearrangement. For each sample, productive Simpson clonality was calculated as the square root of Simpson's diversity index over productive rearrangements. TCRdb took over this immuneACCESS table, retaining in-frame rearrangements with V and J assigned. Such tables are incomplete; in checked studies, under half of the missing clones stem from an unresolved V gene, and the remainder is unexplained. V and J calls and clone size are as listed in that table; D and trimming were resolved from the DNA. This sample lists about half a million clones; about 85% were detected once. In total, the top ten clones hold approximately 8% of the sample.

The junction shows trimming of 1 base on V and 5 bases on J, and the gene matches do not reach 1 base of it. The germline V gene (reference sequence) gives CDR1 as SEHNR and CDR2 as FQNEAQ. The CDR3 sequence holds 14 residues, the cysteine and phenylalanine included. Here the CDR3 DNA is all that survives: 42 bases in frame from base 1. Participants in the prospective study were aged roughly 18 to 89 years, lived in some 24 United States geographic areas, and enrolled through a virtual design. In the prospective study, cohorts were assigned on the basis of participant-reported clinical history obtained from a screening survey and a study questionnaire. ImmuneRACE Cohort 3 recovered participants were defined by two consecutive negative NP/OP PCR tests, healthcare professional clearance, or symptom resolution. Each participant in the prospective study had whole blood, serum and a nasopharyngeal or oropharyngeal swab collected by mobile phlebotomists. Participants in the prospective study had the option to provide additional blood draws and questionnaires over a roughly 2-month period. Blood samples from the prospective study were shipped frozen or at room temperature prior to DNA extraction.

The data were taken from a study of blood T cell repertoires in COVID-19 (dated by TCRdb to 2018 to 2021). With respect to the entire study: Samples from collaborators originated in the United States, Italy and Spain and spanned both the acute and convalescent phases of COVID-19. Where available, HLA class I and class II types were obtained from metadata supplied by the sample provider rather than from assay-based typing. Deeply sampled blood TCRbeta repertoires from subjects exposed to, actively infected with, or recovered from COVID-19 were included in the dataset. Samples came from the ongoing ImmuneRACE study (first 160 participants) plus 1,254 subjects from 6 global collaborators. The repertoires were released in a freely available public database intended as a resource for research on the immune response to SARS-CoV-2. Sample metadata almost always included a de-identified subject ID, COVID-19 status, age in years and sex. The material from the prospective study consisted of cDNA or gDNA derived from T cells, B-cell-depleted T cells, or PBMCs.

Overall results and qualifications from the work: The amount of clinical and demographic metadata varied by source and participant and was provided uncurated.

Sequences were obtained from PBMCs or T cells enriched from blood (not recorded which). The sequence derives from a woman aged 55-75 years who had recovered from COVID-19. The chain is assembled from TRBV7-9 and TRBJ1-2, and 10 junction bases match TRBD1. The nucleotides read TGTGCCAGCAGCTTAGGGGGACAGGGGTATGGCTACACCTTC. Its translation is CASSLGGQGYGYTF.